The sequence of this T cell receptor (beta chain) was determined in a study of T cell repertoires in cytomegalovirus infection. MiXCR, applied by TCRdb to the reads, yields one record per CDR3 protein. The table includes about a million distinct CDR3 sequences, 31% detected once. This clonotype was recorded a few times. Its specificity is unknown. The receptor's source is a human donor in good health (CMV status not recorded). Some clones in this sample may be carry-over from other donors' samples. This specimen consisted of cultured CD8+ T cells from PBMCs, obtained from culture after CMV antigen stimulation.

CDR3 DNA sequence: TGCAGTGCTAGCAGTATCAGGGATAGAGGCCAGCCCCAGCATTTT. Its translation is CSASSIRDRGQPQHF. The V gene is TRBV20-1, the J gene TRBJ1-5; possible D gene TRBD1, 5 bases. Trimming left V 3 bases short and J 7 bases short, with 19 bases between. In germline, CDR1 is DFQATT, CDR2 SNEGSKA (reference sequence). This CDR3 is 15 amino acids long.